This T cell receptor beta chain was observed in a study of blood T cell repertoires in COVID-19. In the original processing: Quantification of nucleated cells was approximated via reference gene primer amplification. TCRdb's copy holds only in-frame clones and misses some; the assay was immunoSEQ multiplex PCR. Clonal size and the V and J genes are those of that table, whereas D and trimming came from the DNA. The table shows about 150,000 clones, with 70% to 90% occurring only once. There are 12 residues in the CDR3. V was clipped by 2 bases and J by 5 bases; unmatched bases: 0. Germline V lookup: CDR1 SGHTS, CDR2 YDEGEE.

Material for sequencing was peripheral blood. J is TRBJ1-1 and V is TRBV5-8, with TRBD1 matching over 7 bases. The source of this sequence is a woman in her 70s with acute or convalescent COVID-19. The DNA of the CDR3 is TGTGCCAGCAGCTTCAGGGGGACTGAAGCTTTCTTT. This gives the protein CASSFRGTEAFF.